This T cell receptor beta chain appears in the sequencing data of a study of blood T cells in healthy people across ages. Sample-barcoded 5' priming and a J-beta primer mix drove a second PCR of roughly 7 to 11 cycles. One entry per CDR3 protein, called by TCRdb with MiXCR from the 5' RACE reads. Of about 800,000 distinct CDR3 sequences listed, about 25% are singletons. This CDR3 has 14 residues. Per germline, CDR1 MNHEY and CDR2 SMNVEV (reference sequence). Trimming pared 1 base from V and 7 bases from J, leaving 11 bases between. These data also featured in a second study, about T cells of mothers and their children.

The source of this sequence is a boy aged 5 to 17 in good health. The J gene is TRBJ1-5, the V gene TRBV27; D unclear. The source material was blood. DNA of the CDR3: TGTGCCAGCAGTTTATTTTGGGTTCCCCAGCCCCAGCATTTT. Translated, it gives CASSLFWVPQPQHF.